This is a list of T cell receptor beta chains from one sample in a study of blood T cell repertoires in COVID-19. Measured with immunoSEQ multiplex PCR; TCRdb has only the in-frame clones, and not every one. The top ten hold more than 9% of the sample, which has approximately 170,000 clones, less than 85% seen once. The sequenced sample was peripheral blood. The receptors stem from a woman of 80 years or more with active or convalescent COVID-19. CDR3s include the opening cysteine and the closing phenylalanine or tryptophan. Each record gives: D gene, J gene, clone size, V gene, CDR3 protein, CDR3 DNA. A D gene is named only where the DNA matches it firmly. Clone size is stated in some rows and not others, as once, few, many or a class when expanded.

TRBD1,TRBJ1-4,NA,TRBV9,CASSVEWTGATNEKLFF,TGTGCCAGCAGCGTAGAATGGACAGGGGCTACTAATGAAAAACTGTTTTTT
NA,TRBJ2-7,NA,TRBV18,CASSRDNAYEQYF,TGTGCCAGCTCACGGGACAACGCCTACGAGCAGTACTTC
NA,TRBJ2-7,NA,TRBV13,CASSYRDSYEQYF,TGTGCCAGCAGCTACAGGGATTCCTACGAGCAGTACTTC
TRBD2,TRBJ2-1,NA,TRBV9,CASSVAPSGLAGFSEQFF,TGTGCCAGCAGCGTAGCACCCTCCGGACTAGCGGGATTCTCTGAGCAGTTCTTC
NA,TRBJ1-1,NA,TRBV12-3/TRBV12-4,CASSPSGDTEAFF,TGTGCCAGCAGCCCTTCGGGGGACACTGAAGCTTTCTTT
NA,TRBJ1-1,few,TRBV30,CAWETDYTEAFF,TGTGCCTGGGAGACAGATTATACTGAAGCTTTCTTT
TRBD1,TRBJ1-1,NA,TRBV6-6,CASRADYRGGTEAFF,TGTGCCAGCAGGGCGGACTACAGGGGCGGCACTGAAGCTTTCTTT
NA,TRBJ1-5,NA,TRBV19,CAGGWVRDGNQPQHF,TGTGCCGGGGGGTGGGTCAGGGACGGCAATCAGCCCCAGCATTTT
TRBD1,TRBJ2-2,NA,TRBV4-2,CASSPRQGNTGELFF,TGTGCCAGCAGCCCAAGACAGGGAAACACCGGGGAGCTGTTTTTT
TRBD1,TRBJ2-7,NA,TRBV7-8,CASSLGITGTGKNEQYF,TGTGCCAGCAGCTTAGGGATTACCGGGACAGGGAAAAACGAGCAGTACTTC
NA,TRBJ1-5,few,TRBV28,CASSLPDQPQHF,TGTGCCAGCAGTCTCCCCGATCAGCCCCAGCATTTT
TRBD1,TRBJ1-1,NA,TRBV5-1,CASSLVGQGDSEAFF,TGCGCCAGCAGCTTGGTGGGACAGGGAGACAGTGAAGCTTTCTTT
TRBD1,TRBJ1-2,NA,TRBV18,CASSPVGQGAVRNYYGYTF,TGTGCCAGCTCACCAGTGGGACAGGGGGCGGTTAGGAACTACTATGGCTACACCTTC
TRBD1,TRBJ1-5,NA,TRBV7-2,CASSPQGGENSPQHF,TGTGCCAGCAGCCCCCAAGGGGGCGAGAATTCGCCCCAGCATTTT
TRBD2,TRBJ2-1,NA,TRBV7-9,CASSLLAGVGNEQFF,TGTGCCAGCAGCTTACTTGCGGGAGTAGGTAATGAGCAGTTCTTC
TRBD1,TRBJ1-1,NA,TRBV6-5,CASIQDRGLNTEAFF,TGTGCCAGCATCCAGGACAGGGGGCTGAACACTGAAGCTTTCTTT
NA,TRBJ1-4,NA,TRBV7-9,CASSLVDGEGEKLFF,TGTGCCAGCAGCTTAGTGGACGGCGAGGGTGAAAAACTGTTTTTT
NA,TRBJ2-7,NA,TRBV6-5,CASSRSHGTYEQYF,TGTGCCAGCAGTCGGAGCCACGGGACCTACGAGCAGTACTTC
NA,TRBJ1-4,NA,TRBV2,CASRPIGGTGTGLFF,TGTGCCAGCAGGCCCATCGGGGGTACCGGAACGGGACTGTTTTTT
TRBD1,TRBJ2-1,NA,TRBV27,CASSTGTGIFNEQFF,TGTGCCAGCAGTACCGGGACAGGGATCTTCAATGAGCAGTTCTTC
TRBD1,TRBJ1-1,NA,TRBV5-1,CASLGQSNTEAFF,TGCGCCAGCTTGGGACAGTCGAACACTGAAGCTTTCTTT
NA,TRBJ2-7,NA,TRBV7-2,CASSFGGVKSYEQYF,TGTGCCAGCAGCTTCGGGGGTGTAAAGTCCTACGAGCAGTACTTC
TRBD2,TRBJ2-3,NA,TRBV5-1,CASSPLLAGAVDTQYF,TGCGCCAGCAGCCCACTCCTAGCGGGTGCCGTGGATACGCAGTATTTT
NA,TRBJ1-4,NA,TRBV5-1,CASSETGSNEKLFF,TGCGCCAGCAGCGAGACAGGCAGTAATGAAAAACTGTTTTTT
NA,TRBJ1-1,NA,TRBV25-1,CASSEGGGGTEAFF,TGTGCCAGCAGTGAGGGGGGGGGAGGTACTGAAGCTTTCTTT
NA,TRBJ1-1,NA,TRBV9,CASSVAGMNTEAFF,TGTGCCAGCAGCGTAGCGGGGATGAACACTGAAGCTTTCTTT
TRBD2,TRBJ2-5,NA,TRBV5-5,CASSEREGRRETQYF,TGTGCCAGCAGCGAGCGGGAGGGCCGTCGGGAGACCCAGTACTTC
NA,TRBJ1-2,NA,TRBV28,CASSLLNSYGYTF,TGTGCCAGCAGTTTATTAAACAGCTATGGCTACACCTTC
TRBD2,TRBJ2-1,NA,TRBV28,CASRRTSASSYNEQFF,TGTGCCAGCAGACGGACTAGCGCGAGCTCCTACAATGAGCAGTTCTTC
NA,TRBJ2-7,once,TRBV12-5,CASGLAGGLGAYF,TGTGCTAGTGGTTTGGCCGGGGGACTGGGTGCGTACTTC
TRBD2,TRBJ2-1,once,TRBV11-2,CASSFGTSKFF,TGTGCCAGCAGCTTCGGGACTAGTAAGTTCTTC
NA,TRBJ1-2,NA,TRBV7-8,CASSLHRDGYTF,TGTGCCAGCAGCTTGCACAGGGATGGCTACACCTTC
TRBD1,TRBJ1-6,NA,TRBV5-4,CASSFRPGQSNSPLHF,TGTGCCAGCAGCTTTCGGCCGGGACAGAGTAATTCACCCCTCCACTTT
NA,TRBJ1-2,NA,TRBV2,CASVRQVNYGYTF,TGTGCCAGCGTGAGACAGGTGAACTATGGCTACACCTTC
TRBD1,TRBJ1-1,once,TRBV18,CASSPYGQGEPFF,TGTGCCAGCTCACCATATGGACAGGGGGAGCCTTTCTTT
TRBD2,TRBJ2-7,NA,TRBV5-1,CASSAQINQRLANIYEQYF,TGCGCCAGCAGCGCACAGATCAATCAGAGACTAGCGAATATCTACGAGCAGTACTTC
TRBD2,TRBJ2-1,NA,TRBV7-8,CASSEWTSGSYNEQFF,TGTGCCAGCAGCGAATGGACTAGCGGCTCCTACAATGAGCAGTTCTTC
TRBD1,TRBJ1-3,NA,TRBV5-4,CASSNGQGQGNTIYF,TGTGCCAGCAGCAATGGACAGGGGCAAGGAAACACCATATATTTT
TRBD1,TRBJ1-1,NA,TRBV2,CASSGRQGVTEAFF,TGTGCCAGCAGCGGGCGACAGGGGGTAACTGAAGCTTTCTTT
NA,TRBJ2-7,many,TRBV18,CASSVGEGILEQYF,TGTGCCAGCTCAGTAGGAGAGGGAATCTTGGAGCAGTACTTC
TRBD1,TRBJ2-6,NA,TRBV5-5,CASSSGTASGANVLTF,TGTGCCAGCAGCTCCGGGACAGCCTCTGGGGCCAACGTCCTGACTTTC
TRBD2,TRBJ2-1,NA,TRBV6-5,CASRLLAGSYNEQFF,TGTGCCAGCAGACTACTAGCGGGCTCCTACAATGAGCAGTTCTTC
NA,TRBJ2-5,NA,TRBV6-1,CASSDRGWGETQYF,TGTGCCAGCAGTGACAGGGGTTGGGGAGAGACCCAGTACTTC
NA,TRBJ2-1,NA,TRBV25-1,CASSEPPLAGLSDEQFF,TGTGCCAGCAGTGAACCTCCACTAGCAGGGTTGTCGGATGAGCAGTTCTTC
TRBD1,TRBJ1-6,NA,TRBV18,CASSPSGGMNSPLHF,TGTGCCAGCTCACCGTCAGGGGGTATGAATTCACCCCTCCACTTT